This T cell receptor (beta chain) was documented in a study of blood T cell repertoires in COVID-19. Study background: The analysed material was cDNA or gDNA that came from T cells, B-cell-depleted T cells, or PBMCs.

Trimming removed 4 bases from V and 6 bases from J, with 10 bases in between. Germline V gene lookup returns CDR1 SGHVS and CDR2 FQNEAQ. CDR3 length equals 12 residues. Sequenced by immunoSEQ multiplex PCR; TCRdb stores in-frame clones only, minus some. Among fewer than 350,000 clones listed, 90% were seen once. Sequencing was performed on PBMCs or T cells enriched from blood (not recorded which). This clonotype was obtained from a woman in her 30s with acute COVID-19. The chain carries TRBV7-8 and TRBJ2-7; D uncertain. The CDR3 sequence: CASSSYSSEQYF. The CDR3 DNA is TGTGCCAGCAGCTCCTATTCTTCCGAGCAGTACTTC.